The TCR beta chain described here comes from a study of memory CD4+ T cells and cytomegalovirus serostatus. Study-wide context: Healthy Belgian adult donors included about nine CMV-positive and some 24 CMV-negative people.

The sort gate was single viable CD3+CD4+CD8-CD45RO+ cells for memory CD4+ T cells. Donors' CMV status reflects serum IgG against pp150, pp28, p38, p52. As for this clone: Its specificity is unknown.

The trim removed 2 bases at V and 0 bases at J, leaving 8 bases unmatched. The CDR3 is 17 residues long. Looked up from germline, CDR1 is SGHRS and CDR2 is YFSETQ. Sequenced by immunoSEQ multiplex PCR; TCRdb stores in-frame clones only, minus some. The table includes tens of thousands of clones, roughly 75% detected once. Overall study findings and caveats: Median bootstrapped AUC for CMV status was around 0.95 originally, less than 0.92 US-trained.

The sequence came from an adult in good health and CMV-seronegative. This chain joins TRBV5-1 and TRBJ1-3; the match to TRBD1 covers 7 bases. The specimen was memory CD4+ T cells from blood. The chain's CDR3 is CASSFSEQGFSGNTIYF. In DNA, the CDR3 is TGCGCCAGCAGCTTCTCAGAACAGGGGTTCTCTGGAAACACCATATATTTT.